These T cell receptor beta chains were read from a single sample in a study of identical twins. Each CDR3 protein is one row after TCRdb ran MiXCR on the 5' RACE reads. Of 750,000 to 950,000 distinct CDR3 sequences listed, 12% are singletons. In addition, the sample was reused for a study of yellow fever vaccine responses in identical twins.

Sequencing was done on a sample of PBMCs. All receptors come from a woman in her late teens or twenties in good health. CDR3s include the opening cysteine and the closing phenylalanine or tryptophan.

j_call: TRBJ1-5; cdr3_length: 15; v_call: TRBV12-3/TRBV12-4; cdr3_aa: CASSVEIGGNQPQHF
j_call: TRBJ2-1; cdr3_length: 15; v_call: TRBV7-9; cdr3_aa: CASPGSKTGIDEQFF
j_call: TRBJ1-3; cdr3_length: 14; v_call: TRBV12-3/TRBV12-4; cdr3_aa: CASSRGVSGNTIYF
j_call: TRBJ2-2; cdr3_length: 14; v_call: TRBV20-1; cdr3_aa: CSARGTSDTGELFF
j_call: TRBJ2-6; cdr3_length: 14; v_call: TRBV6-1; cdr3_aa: CASRPYSGANVLTF
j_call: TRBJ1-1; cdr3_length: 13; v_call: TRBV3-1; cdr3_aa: CASSQDGGGASFF
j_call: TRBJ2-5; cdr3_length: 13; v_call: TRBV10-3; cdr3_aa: CAIKGTDRETQYF
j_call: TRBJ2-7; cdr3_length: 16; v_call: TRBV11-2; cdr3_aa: CASSYLRAPPPYEQYF
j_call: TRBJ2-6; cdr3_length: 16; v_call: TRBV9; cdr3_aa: CASSVQGFSGANVLTF
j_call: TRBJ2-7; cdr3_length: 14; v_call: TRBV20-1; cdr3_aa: CSAPHKPSGHEQYF
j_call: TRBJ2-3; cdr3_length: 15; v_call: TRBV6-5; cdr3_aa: CASSYSQGVPDTQYF
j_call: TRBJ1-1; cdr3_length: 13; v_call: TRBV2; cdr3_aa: CASSRDGNTEAFF
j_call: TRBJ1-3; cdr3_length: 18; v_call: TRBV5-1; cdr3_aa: CASSLESLGTSSGNTIYF
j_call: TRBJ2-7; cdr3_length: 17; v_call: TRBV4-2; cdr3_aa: CASSPHPGLAEAAEQYF
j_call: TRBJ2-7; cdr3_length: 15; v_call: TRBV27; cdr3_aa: CASSWAAGIPYEQYF
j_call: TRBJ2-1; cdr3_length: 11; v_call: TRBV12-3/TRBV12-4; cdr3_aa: CASRSYNEQFF
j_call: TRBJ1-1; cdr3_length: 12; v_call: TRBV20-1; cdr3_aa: CSARNLNTEAFF
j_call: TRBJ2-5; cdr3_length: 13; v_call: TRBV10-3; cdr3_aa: CAISGSRGETQYF
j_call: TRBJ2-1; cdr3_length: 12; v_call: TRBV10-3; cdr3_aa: CATLSSYNEQFF
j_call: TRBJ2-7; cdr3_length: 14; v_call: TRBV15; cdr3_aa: CATSSESGPYEQYF
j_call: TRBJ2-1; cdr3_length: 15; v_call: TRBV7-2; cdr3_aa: CASSVGLAGGVEQFF
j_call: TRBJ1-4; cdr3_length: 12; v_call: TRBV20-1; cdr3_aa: CSASLGREKLFF
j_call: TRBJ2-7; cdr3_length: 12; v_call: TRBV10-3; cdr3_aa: CAISGGVDEQYF
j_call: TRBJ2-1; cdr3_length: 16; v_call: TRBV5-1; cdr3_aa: CASSLLLGLIYNEQFF
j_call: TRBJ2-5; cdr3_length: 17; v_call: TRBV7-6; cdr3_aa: CASCRGLFVAGQETQYF
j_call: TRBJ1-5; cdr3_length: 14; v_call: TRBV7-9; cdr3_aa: CASSLATHNQPQHF
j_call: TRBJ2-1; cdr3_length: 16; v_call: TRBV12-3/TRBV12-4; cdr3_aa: CASSLRESLSYNEQFF
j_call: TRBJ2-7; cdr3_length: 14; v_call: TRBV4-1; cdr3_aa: CASSLRTGAYEQYF
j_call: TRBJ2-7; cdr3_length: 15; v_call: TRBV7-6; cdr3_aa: CASSWNGTRTYEQYF
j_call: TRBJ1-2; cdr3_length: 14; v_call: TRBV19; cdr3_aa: CASSITSGDYGYTF
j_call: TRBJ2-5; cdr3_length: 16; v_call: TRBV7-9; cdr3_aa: CASSLPADGQWETQYF
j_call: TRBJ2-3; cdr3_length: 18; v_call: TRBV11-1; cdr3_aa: CASSLKGGGGSLTDTQYF
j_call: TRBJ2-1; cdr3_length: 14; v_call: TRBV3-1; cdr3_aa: CASSQDPGANEQFF
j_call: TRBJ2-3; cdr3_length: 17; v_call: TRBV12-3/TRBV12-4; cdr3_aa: CASSLAPLREGPDTQYF
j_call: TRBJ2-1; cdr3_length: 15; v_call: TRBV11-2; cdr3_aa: CASSLDRGLAVLQFF